This paragraph covers one T cell receptor beta chain sequence. What it recognizes is unknown. V dropped 1 base and J dropped 2 bases, with 9 bases sitting between them. Looked up from germline, CDR1 is SGHVS and CDR2 is FNYEAQ. CDR3 size: 14 residues. The data stem from a study of identical twins. Study outcomes and limitations: Zero-insertion analyses could be partly confounded by invariant MAIT and iNKT cells. Fewer insertions marked abundant cord blood beta clonotypes; young adult naive trended weakly, memory not at all.

In every case, the donor was a healthy Caucasian. TCRdb re-derived calls from the 5' RACE reads in MiXCR, one entry per CDR3 protein. The sample has 1.5 million to 2 million distinct CDR3 sequences, less than 40% seen once; the top ten hold approximately 0.25%. Sequenced sample: cord blood. This receptor was obtained from a newborn girl in good health. This rearrangement joins TRBV7-6 to TRBJ2-7; no definite D call. In DNA form, the CDR3 reads TGTGCCAGCAGCTTAGAGACCAGGACCTACGAGCAGTACTTC. This codes for CASSLETRTYEQYF.